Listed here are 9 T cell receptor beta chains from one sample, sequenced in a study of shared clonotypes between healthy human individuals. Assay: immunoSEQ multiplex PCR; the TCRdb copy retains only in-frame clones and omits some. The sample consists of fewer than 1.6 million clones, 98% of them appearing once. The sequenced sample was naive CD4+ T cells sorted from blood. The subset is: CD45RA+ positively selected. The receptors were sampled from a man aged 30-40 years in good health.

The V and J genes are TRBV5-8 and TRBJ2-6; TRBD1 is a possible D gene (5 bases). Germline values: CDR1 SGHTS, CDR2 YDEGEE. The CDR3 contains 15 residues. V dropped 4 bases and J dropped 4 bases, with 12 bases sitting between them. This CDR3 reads CASSPGGAGANVLTF. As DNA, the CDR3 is TGTGCCAGCAGCCCTGGTGGGGCCGGGGCCAACGTCCTGACTTTC.

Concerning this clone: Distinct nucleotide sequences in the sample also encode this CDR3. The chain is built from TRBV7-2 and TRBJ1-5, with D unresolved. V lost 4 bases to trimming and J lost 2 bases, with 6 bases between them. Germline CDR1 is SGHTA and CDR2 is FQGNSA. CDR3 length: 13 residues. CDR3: CASSSRGNQPQHF. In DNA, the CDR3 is TGTGCCAGCAGCTCGAGAGGCAATCAGCCCCAGCATTTT. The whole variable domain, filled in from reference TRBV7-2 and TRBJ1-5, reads GAGVSQSPSNKVTEKGKDVELRCDPISGHTALYWYRQSLGQGLEFLIYFQGNSAPDKSGLPSDRFSAERTGGSVSTLTIQRTQQEDSAVYLCASSSRGNQPQHFGDGTRLSIL.

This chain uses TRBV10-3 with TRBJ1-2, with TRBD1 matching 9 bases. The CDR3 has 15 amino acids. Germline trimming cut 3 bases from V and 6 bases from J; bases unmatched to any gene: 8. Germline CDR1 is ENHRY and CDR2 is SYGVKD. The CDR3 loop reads CAISERDRGSDGYTF. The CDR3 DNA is TGTGCCATCAGTGAAAGAGACAGGGGGTCCGATGGCTACACCTTC.

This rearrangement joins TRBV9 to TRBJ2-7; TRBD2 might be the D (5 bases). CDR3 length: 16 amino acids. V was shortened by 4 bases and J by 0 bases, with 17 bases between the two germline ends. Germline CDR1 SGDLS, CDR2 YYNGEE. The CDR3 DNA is TGTGCCAGCAGCCCACGGAGGACCGTAGCCTCCTACGAGCAGTACTTC. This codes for CASSPRRTVASYEQYF. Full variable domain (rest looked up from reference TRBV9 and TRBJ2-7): DSGVTQTPKHLITATGQRVTLRCSPRSGDLSVYWYQQSLDQGLQFLIQYYNGEERAKGNILERFSAQQFPDLHSELNLSSLELGDSALYFCASSPRRTVASYEQYFGPGTRLTVT.

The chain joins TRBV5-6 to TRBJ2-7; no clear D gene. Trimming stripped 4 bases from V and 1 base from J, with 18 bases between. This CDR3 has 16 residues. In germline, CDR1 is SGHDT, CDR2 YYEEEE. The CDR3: CASSPGVVDRSYEQYF. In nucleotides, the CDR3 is TGTGCCAGCAGCCCCGGCGTTGTCGACCGATCCTACGAGCAGTACTTC. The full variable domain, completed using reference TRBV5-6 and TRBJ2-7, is DAGVTQSPTHLIKTRGQQVTLRCSPKSGHDTVSWYQQALGQGPQFIFQYYEEEERQRGNFPDRFSGHQFPNYSSELNVNALLLGDSALYLCASSPGVVDRSYEQYFGPGTRLTVT.

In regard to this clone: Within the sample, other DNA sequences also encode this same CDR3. In DNA form, the CDR3 reads TGTGCCAGCAGTCGGACAGGGGGCACAGATACGCAGTATTTT. It codes for CASSRTGGTDTQYF. The chain carries TRBV28 and TRBJ2-3; TRBD1 matches 9 bases. CDR1 and CDR2 (germline): MDHEN, SYDVKM. There are 14 residues in the CDR3. Trimming cost V 5 bases and J 1 base; bases outside gene matches: 1.

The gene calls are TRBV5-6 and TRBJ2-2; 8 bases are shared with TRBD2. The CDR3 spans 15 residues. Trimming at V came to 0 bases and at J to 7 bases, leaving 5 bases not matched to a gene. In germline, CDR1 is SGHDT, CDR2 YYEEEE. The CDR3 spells CASSLEIAGIGELFF. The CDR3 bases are TGTGCCAGCAGCTTGGAGATAGCGGGAATCGGGGAGCTGTTTTTT.

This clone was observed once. The CDR3 DNA reads TGTGCCTGGGGTGCGGAGTACGAGCAGTACTTC. Amino acids: CAWGAEYEQYF. The chain joins TRBV30 to TRBJ2-7, with unresolved D. The CDR3 loop spans 11 amino acids. CDR1 is GTSNPN and CDR2 is SVGIG in the germline V gene (reference sequence). V was clipped by 5 bases and J by 4 bases, with 9 bases between them.

This CDR3 reads CATSRAEAGGPREQFF. The CDR3 DNA sequence: TGTGCCACCAGCAGGGCGGAGGCGGGAGGGCCAAGGGAGCAGTTCTTC. The chain is built from TRBV15 and TRBJ2-1, with TRBD2 matching 9 bases. The V gene end was trimmed by 3 bases and the J gene end by 10 bases; junction bases not matched to a gene: 13. Per the germline V gene, CDR1 is LNHNV and CDR2 is YYDKDF (reference sequence). CDR3 length: 16 amino acids.